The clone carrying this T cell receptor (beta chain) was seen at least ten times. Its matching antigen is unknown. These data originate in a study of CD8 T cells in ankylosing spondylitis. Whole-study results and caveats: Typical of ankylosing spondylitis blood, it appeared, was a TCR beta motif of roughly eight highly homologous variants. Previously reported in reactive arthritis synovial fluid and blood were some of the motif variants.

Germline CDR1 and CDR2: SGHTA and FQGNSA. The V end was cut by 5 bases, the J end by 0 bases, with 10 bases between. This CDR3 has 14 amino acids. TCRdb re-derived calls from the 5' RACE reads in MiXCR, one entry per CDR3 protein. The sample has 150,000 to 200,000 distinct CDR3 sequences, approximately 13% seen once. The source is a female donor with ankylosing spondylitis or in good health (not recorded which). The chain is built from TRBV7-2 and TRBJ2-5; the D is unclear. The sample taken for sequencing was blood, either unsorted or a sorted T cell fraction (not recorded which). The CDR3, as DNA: TGTGCCAGCAGCCCAAAACGGTACCAAGAGACCCAGTACTTC. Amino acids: CASSPKRYQETQYF.